What follows are 25 T cell receptor beta chains derived from one specimen sequenced in a study of T cells in Graves' hyperthyroidism and ophthalmopathy. Regions amplified from RNA transcripts were the TCR beta CDR3 regions. During a first-round RT-PCR of the TCR CDR3, the HTBI primer set was used. TCRdb called the multiplex PCR reads again in MiXCR, with one record for every CDR3 protein. In the table there are 350,000 to 400,000 distinct CDR3 sequences, less than 20% of which are singletons. The sequencing sample was made of blood. Receptors originate from a man aged 18 to 35 with Graves' ophthalmopathy.

The chain uses TRBV27 and TRBJ1-3, with D unclear. In germline, CDR1 is MNHEY, CDR2 SMNVEV (reference sequence). The CDR3 length is 15 residues. V lost 0 bases and J lost 0, with 6 bases in between. CDR3 bases: TGTGCCAGCAGTTTATCAACGGACTCTGGAAACACCATATATTTT. This codes for CASSLSTDSGNTIYF.

This clonotype was counted ten times or more. The rearrangement links TRBV6-1 to TRBJ2-7, with 8 bases fitting TRBD2. J gave up 2 bases and V 5 bases, and 14 bases lay outside the gene matches. This CDR3 contains 17 residues. Germline V gene sequence: CDR1 MNHNS, CDR2 SASEGT. The chain's CDR3 is CASSSSLRGGSPYEQYF. CDR3 coding DNA: TGTGCCAGCAGTTCCTCCCTTCGGGGGGGATCTCCCTACGAGCAGTACTTC.

This clonotype appeared many times. The chain has TRBV13 and TRBJ1-1; D is possibly TRBD1 (5 bases). The CDR3 is 17 residues long. Trimming took off 5 bases at V and 1 base at J, with 20 bases between the two ends. Germline CDR1 and CDR2: PRHDT and FYEKMQ (reference sequence). CDR3 in DNA: TGTGCCAGCAGCCTCCGACAGACCAACCTAGCGAACACTGAAGCTTTCTTT. Translating it yields CASSLRQTNLANTEAFF.

Written as DNA, the CDR3 is TGTGCCAGCAGTCGCCCCGGGACGGGACTCTACGAGCAGTACTTC. Encoded protein: CASSRPGTGLYEQYF. The V and J genes are TRBV28 and TRBJ2-7; D perhaps matches TRBD2 (6 bases). This CDR3 comprises 15 residues. Germline CDR1 MDHEN, CDR2 SYDVKM. V was trimmed by 5 bases and J by 3 bases, leaving 17 bases between them.

This chain connects TRBV4-1 to TRBJ1-6, with TRBD1 matching 7 bases. The ends lost 0 bases at V and 9 bases at J; junction bases unmatched: 11. The germline V gene has CDR1 MGHRA and CDR2 YSYEKL. This CDR3 comprises 17 residues. The CDR3 loop is CASSQDGTAYRGSPLHF. The CDR3 region has the DNA TGCGCCAGCAGCCAAGATGGGACAGCCTATAGGGGTTCACCCCTCCACTTT.

Details on this clonotype: This clone may be a read error of a much larger clone one base away. The chain carries TRBV11-2 and TRBJ2-7; D uncertain. The germline gives CDR1 SGHAT, CDR2 FQNNGV. V gave up 1 base and J gave up 5 bases, with 6 bases separating them. This CDR3 has 12 amino acids. The CDR3 DNA reads as TGTGCCAGCAGCTTAGCGGTTCACGAGCAGTACTTC. This gives the protein CASSLAVHEQYF.

This chain uses TRBV7-8 with TRBJ2-7; D call uncertain. V dropped 5 bases and J dropped 4 bases, with 12 bases sitting between them. Germline V gives CDR1 SGHVS, CDR2 FQNEAQ. This CDR3 comprises 13 residues. The CDR3 DNA reads as TGTGCCAGCAGCCCCAAACAGACTTACGAGCAGTACTTC. It yields the protein CASSPKQTYEQYF.

This clonotype was observed many times. V usage is TRBV4-1 and J usage is TRBJ2-3; D uncertain. The V gene's germline CDR1 is MGHRA and CDR2 YSYEKL. The V end lost 4 bases, the J end lost 0 bases, and 20 bases lay between the germline ends. The CDR3 is 18 residues long. The DNA for the CDR3 is TGCGCCAGCAGCCCCCGGGCGGCGAGAGGTGGGAGCACAGATACGCAGTATTTT. Translated, it gives CASSPRAARGGSTDTQYF.

This clonotype was counted ten times or more. This chain connects TRBV5-5 to TRBJ2-4; D ambiguous. The CDR3 spans 14 residues. Germline CDR1 and CDR2: SGHKS and YYEKEE (reference sequence). V was trimmed by 5 bases and J by 7 bases, leaving 16 bases between them. As DNA, the CDR3 is TGTGCCAGCAGTTCTCCCCTATCGCGGAACATTCAGTACTTC. Protein sequence: CASSSPLSRNIQYF.

The genes are TRBV3-1 and TRBJ2-7; the D call may be TRBD1 or TRBD2 (5 bases each). CDR1 LGHDT and CDR2 YNNKEL come from the germline V gene (reference sequence). The CDR3 consists of 14 residues. Trimming took off 3 bases at V and 0 bases at J, with 9 bases between the two ends. The CDR3: CASSHRGVSYEQYF. CDR3 DNA sequence: TGTGCCAGCAGCCATCGGGGCGTCTCCTACGAGCAGTACTTC.

This clonotype was recorded at least ten times. CDR3: CASSLGGGTQHF. Here the CDR3 DNA reads TGTGCCAGCAGTTTAGGTGGGGGGACTCAGCATTTT. The chain has TRBV12-3 or TRBV12-4 and TRBJ1-5; D might be TRBD1 (5 bases). This CDR3 comprises 12 residues. With 1 base removed from V and 13 bases from J, the gap between germline ends came to 11 bases.

At least ten counts were recorded for this clonotype. The genes are TRBV9 and TRBJ2-5, with TRBD2 matching 14 bases. The V gene end was trimmed by 3 bases and the J gene end by 5 bases; junction bases not matched to a gene: 6. This CDR3 region has 16 residues. The germline V gene encodes CDR1 SGDLS and CDR2 YYNGEE. The CDR3 loop reads CASSDGLAGGRETQYF. The CDR3 nucleotides are TGTGCCAGCAGCGACGGACTAGCGGGGGGCCGGGAGACCCAGTACTTC. The whole variable domain, remainder taken from reference TRBV9 and TRBJ2-5, is DSGVTQTPKHLITATGQRVTLRCSPRSGDLSVYWYQQSLDQGLQFLIQYYNGEERAKGNILERFSAQQFPDLHSELNLSSLELGDSALYFCASSDGLAGGRETQYFGPGTRLLVL.

In the case of this clonotype: Being one base from a much bigger clone, this may be a read error. V gene TRBV10-3 combines with J gene TRBJ2-5, with D perhaps being TRBD1 or TRBD2 (5 bases each). The germline V gene has CDR1 ENHRY and CDR2 SYGVKD. Trimming pared 3 bases from V and 5 bases from J, leaving 19 bases between. This CDR3 comprises 16 residues. In DNA form, the CDR3 reads TGTGCCATCAGTGACGGCCAGGGAGCCTCTCAGGAGACCCAGTACTTC. This gives the protein CAISDGQGASQETQYF.

This chain connects TRBV6-1 to TRBJ2-1; D is uncertain. CDR3 size: 15 residues. Germline V gene sequence: CDR1 MNHNS, CDR2 SASEGT. Between the trimmed V and J ends, which lost 0 bases and 8 bases, there was a span of 14 bases. The CDR3 protein is CASSEAVRSVDEQFF. Written as DNA, the CDR3 is TGTGCCAGCAGTGAAGCAGTGAGGTCGGTTGATGAGCAGTTCTTC.

This chain joins TRBV11-2 and TRBJ1-4; D call uncertain. V shed 6 bases and J shed 7 bases, with 15 bases lying between them. The CDR3 has 14 residues. Per germline, CDR1 SGHAT and CDR2 FQNNGV. CDR3 in amino acids: CASRKEGWGEKLFF. The CDR3 DNA follows: TGTGCCAGCAGAAAAGAGGGCTGGGGTGAAAAACTGTTTTTT.

Concerning this clonotype itself: A junction end diverges from the germline sequence, so it may reflect a read error. The gene calls are TRBV7-9 and TRBJ1-3, with 8 positions matching TRBD1. The CDR3 has 17 amino acids. Germline CDR1 SEHNR, CDR2 FQNEAQ (reference sequence). In DNA form, the CDR3 reads TGCGCCAGCAGCCAAGGCCCATACAGGGGGTCTGGAAACACCATATATTTT. It translates to CASSQGPYRGSGNTIYF.

This clonotype came up a few times. This chain joins TRBV13 and TRBJ2-2; D is perhaps TRBD1 (5 bases). Germline CDR1 PRHDT, CDR2 FYEKMQ (reference sequence). This CDR3 region has 14 residues. V was pared by 3 bases and J by 2 bases, with 7 bases between. CDR3 residues: CASSFRDNTGELFF. The CDR3 DNA reads as TGTGCCAGCAGCTTCAGGGATAACACCGGGGAGCTGTTTTTT.

This clonotype was detected ten times or more. The rearrangement joins TRBV28 to TRBJ1-1, with D perhaps TRBD1 (5 bases). Trimming took off 3 bases at V and 5 bases at J, with 13 bases between the two ends. The CDR3 has 14 residues. Germline V gene data show CDR1 as MDHEN and CDR2 as SYDVKM. The CDR3 is CASSFGGMGTEAFF. The CDR3 DNA sequence: TGTGCCAGCAGTTTTGGGGGGATGGGGACTGAAGCTTTCTTT.

Worth noting for this clonotype: A much larger clone sits a single nucleotide away, making a read error possible. V usage is TRBV6-5 and J usage is TRBJ1-5; D unclear. Deletions cut 0 bases from V and 5 bases from J, with 5 bases between. The CDR3 runs to 13 residues. Germline V gene lookup returns CDR1 MNHEY and CDR2 SVGAGI. The CDR3 nucleotides are TGTGCCAGCAGTTACTCGAAGGATCAGCCCCAGCATTTT. Its protein is CASSYSKDQPQHF.

The chain uses TRBV12-3 or TRBV12-4 and TRBJ2-6; D is possibly TRBD1 or TRBD2 (7 bases each). V dropped 3 bases and J dropped 4 bases, with 19 bases sitting between them. CDR3 length equals 18 residues. CDR3 coding DNA: TGTGCCAGCAGTTTGATGGGGGAGGGGGCTTCAGGGGCCAACGTCCTGACTTTC. This sequence encodes CASSLMGEGASGANVLTF.

This clonotype was detected ten times or more. This chain joins TRBV3-1 and TRBJ2-5; no reliable D call. CDR1 and CDR2 from the germline V gene are LGHDT and YNNKEL (reference sequence). V lost 1 base, J lost 4 bases, and 7 bases lay in between. The CDR3 sequence is 13 residues long. The CDR3 here is CASSQGPPETQYF. The CDR3 DNA is TGTGCCAGCAGCCAAGGGCCGCCAGAGACCCAGTACTTC.

This clonotype was seen more than once but under ten times. The chain recombines TRBV15 with TRBJ1-1; no firm D call. Germline V gene sequence: CDR1 LNHNV, CDR2 YYDKDF (reference sequence). Between the trimmed V and J ends, which lost 0 bases and 1 base, there was a span of 9 bases. This CDR3 comprises 15 residues. The CDR3 DNA follows: TGTGCCACCAGCAGAGATAGGGCGGGGAACACTGAAGCTTTCTTT. Its translation is CATSRDRAGNTEAFF.

Many counts were recorded for this clonotype. The chain couples TRBV5-6 to TRBJ1-6; TRBD1 is a possible D gene (5 bases). The CDR3 has 15 amino acids. With 4 bases removed from V and 8 bases from J, the gap between germline ends came to 16 bases. From germline, CDR1 is SGHDT and CDR2 YYEEEE. Here the CDR3 reads CASSGPRGFDSPLHF. The DNA of the CDR3 is TGTGCCAGCAGCGGTCCGAGGGGATTTGATTCACCCCTCCACTTT. Full variable domain (rest looked up from reference TRBV5-6 and TRBJ1-6): DAGVTQSPTHLIKTRGQQVTLRCSPKSGHDTVSWYQQALGQGPQFIFQYYEEEERQRGNFPDRFSGHQFPNYSSELNVNALLLGDSALYLCASSGPRGFDSPLHFGNGTRLTVT.

This clonotype was picked up many times. The CDR3 region is CASGLVQGSANYGYTF. The CDR3 DNA reads as TGTGCTAGTGGTTTGGTACAGGGTTCAGCTAACTATGGCTACACCTTC. The gene calls are TRBV12-5 and TRBJ1-2; a weak D match, TRBD1 (6 bases). Per the germline V gene, CDR1 is LGHNT and CDR2 is FRNRAP. The CDR3 runs to 16 residues. Trimming left V 0 bases short and J 0 bases short, with 11 bases between.

The chain links TRBV3-1 to TRBJ2-7, with 13 bases lining up with TRBD2. The germline CDR1 and CDR2 sequences are LGHDT and YNNKEL (reference sequence). After removal of 0 bases from V and 5 bases from J, the junction contained 19 bases not matched to a gene. The CDR3 is 21 residues long. This CDR3 is CASSQEARARNRLAGGHEQYF. For the CDR3, the DNA is TGTGCCAGCAGCCAAGAGGCCCGGGCCAGAAACCGACTAGCGGGGGGACACGAGCAGTACTTC.